This T cell receptor (beta chain) was obtained from a study of OX40 agonist ivuxolimab in advanced cancers. Study summary: The group had a mean age of about 64 years, ranged from roughly 23 to 79, and was just under 85% male.

The assay was immunoSEQ multiplex PCR, and TCRdb's table has in-frame clones only and misses some. Of 50,000 or so clones listed, around nine tenths were seen once; the top ten hold roughly 6%. Worth noting for this clone: The antigen remains undetermined.

Findings and caveats of the study: Relatively little clonal expansion, among the lowest observed, appeared in partial responders at 0.1-3.0 mg/kg. Averaging showed that CD8+ T cells had more expanded clones than CD4+ did.

CDR3 length equals 13 residues. The V end lost 0 bases, the J end lost 6 bases, and 8 bases lay between the germline ends. Germline V gene sequence: CDR1 MNHEY, CDR2 SVGAGI. This TCR came from an adult with an advanced solid tumor such as melanoma, head and neck, liver or kidney cancer. The chain joins TRBV6-5 to TRBJ1-2; D gene unclear. This sample comprised CD4+ or CD8+ T cells sorted from blood, obtained in a trial of the OX40 agonist ivuxolimab. CDR3 DNA sequence: TGTGCCAGCAGTTACTCAGGTGGTCATGGCTACACCTTC. Translation gives CASSYSGGHGYTF.